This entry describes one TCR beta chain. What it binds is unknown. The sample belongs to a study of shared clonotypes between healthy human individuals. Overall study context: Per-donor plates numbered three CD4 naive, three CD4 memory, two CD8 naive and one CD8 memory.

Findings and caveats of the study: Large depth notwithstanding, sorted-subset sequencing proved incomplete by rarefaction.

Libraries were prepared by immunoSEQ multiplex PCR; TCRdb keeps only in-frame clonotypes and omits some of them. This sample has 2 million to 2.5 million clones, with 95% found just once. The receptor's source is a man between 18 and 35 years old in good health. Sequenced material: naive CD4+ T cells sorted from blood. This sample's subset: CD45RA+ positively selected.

The DNA for the CDR3 is TGTGCCACCTGCCTAGCGGGGGTCGACACCGGGGAGCTGTTTTTT. Encoded protein: CATCLAGVDTGELFF. This sequence joins TRBV10-3 and TRBJ2-2; 10 bases map to TRBD2. The J segment lost 3 bases and the V segment lost 10 bases, leaving 8 bases of the junction unmatched. In germline, CDR1 is ENHRY, CDR2 SYGVKD. This CDR3 spans 15 amino acids.